Given below is one TCR beta chain in context. TCRdb's copy holds only in-frame clones and misses some; the assay was immunoSEQ multiplex PCR. This sample carries 55,000 to 65,000 clones, 75% to 90% of them seen once, and the ten largest clones take around 8.3%. This entry comes from a study of blood T cell repertoires in COVID-19. The trim removed 5 bases at V and 5 bases at J, leaving 10 bases unmatched. The CDR3 contains 15 residues. Germline-derived CDR1 and CDR2 are SGHVS and FQNEAQ. Sequenced: peripheral blood. This clonotype originated in a human donor with active COVID-19. The donor label of this sample is uncertain. This chain uses TRBV7-8 with TRBJ2-5; 8 bases fit TRBD1. The DNA of the CDR3 is TGTGCCAGCAGCCCGGGGTCAGGGGGCGGGGAGACCCAGTACTTC. Protein product: CASSPGSGGGETQYF.